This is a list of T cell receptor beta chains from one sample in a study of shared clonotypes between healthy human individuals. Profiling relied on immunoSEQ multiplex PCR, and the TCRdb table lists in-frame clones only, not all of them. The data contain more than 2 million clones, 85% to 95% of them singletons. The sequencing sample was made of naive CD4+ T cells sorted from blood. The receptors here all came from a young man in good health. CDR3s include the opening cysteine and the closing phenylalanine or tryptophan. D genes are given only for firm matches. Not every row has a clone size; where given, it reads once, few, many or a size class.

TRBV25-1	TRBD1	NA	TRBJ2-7	CASSEAPGTGDSYEQYF	TGTGCCAGCAGTGAGGCCCCCGGGACAGGGGATTCCTACGAGCAGTACTTC
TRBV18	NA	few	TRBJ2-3	CASSPIRGDTQYF	TGTGCCAGCTCACCAATTCGGGGGGATACGCAGTATTTT
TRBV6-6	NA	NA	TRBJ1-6	CASSYSGNANSPLHF	TGTGCCAGCAGTTACTCGGGCAACGCGAATTCACCCCTCCACTTT
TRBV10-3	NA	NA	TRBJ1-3	CAIGTGSGNTIYF	TGTGCCATAGGTACGGGGTCAGGAAACACCATATATTTT
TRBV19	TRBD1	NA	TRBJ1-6	CASSIGTDNSPLHF	TGTGCCAGTAGTATTGGGACAGATAATTCACCCCTCCACTTT
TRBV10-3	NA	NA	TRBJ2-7	CAISEFASHSYEQYF	TGTGCCATCAGTGAGTTTGCGAGCCACTCCTACGAGCAGTACTTC
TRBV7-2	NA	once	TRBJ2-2	CASSLRHGSIPGELFF	TGTGCCAGCAGCTTACGTCACGGGAGTATTCCCGGGGAGCTGTTTTTT
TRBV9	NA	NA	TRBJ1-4	CASSVGSSRGNEKLFF	TGTGCCAGCAGCGTAGGAAGTTCAAGGGGTAATGAAAAACTGTTTTTT
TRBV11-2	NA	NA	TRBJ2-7	CASVLTPESEQYF	TGTGCCAGCGTGCTGACACCTGAGTCGGAGCAGTACTTC
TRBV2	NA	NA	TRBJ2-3	CASSDEVTRMQYF	TGTGCCAGCAGTGATGAGGTGACTAGGATGCAGTATTTT
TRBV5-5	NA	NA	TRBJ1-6	CASSQNGNTPLHF	TGTGCCAGCAGCCAAAACGGGAATACACCCCTCCACTTT
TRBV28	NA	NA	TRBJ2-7	CASSFVHRVGYEQYF	TGTGCCAGCAGTTTTGTTCACAGGGTGGGGTACGAGCAGTACTTC
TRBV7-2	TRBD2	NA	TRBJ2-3	CASSEIASGGPTDTQYF	TGTGCCAGCAGCGAAATCGCTAGCGGGGGGCCCACAGATACGCAGTATTTT
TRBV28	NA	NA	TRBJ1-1	CASSLRAPTEAFF	TGTGCCAGCAGTTTAAGGGCCCCTACTGAAGCTTTCTTT
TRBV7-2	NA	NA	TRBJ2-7	CASSLVRETYEQYF	TGTGCCAGCAGCTTAGTGCGGGAAACCTACGAGCAGTACTTC
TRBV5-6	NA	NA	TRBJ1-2	CASSLGTSHYGYTF	TGTGCCAGCAGCTTAGGGACGAGTCACTATGGCTACACCTTC
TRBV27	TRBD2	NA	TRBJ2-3	CASSLNLAGTDTQYF	TGTGCCAGCAGTTTAAACCTAGCGGGCACAGATACGCAGTATTTT
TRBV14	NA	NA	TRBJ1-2	CASSPSYRNYGYTF	TGTGCCAGCAGCCCCTCCTACCGAAACTATGGCTACACCTTC
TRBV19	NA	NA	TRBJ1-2	CASSARGFYGYTF	TGTGCCAGTAGTGCCAGGGGATTCTATGGCTACACCTTC
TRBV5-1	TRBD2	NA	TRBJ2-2	CASRSGGNTGELFF	TGCGCCAGCAGAAGCGGGGGGAACACCGGGGAGCTGTTTTTT
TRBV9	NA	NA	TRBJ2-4	CASSVDTSSLGNIQYF	TGTGCCAGCAGCGTAGATACAAGTAGCCTTGGGAACATTCAGTACTTC
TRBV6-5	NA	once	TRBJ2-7	CASSYREGYEQYF	TGTGCCAGCAGTTATAGAGAGGGCTACGAGCAGTACTTC
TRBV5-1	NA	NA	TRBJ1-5	CASSSGQPNQPQHF	TGCGCCAGCAGTTCCGGACAACCGAATCAGCCCCAGCATTTT
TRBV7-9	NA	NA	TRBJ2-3	CASSLAGLTDTQYF	TGTGCCAGCAGCTTAGCAGGACTTACAGATACGCAGTATTTT
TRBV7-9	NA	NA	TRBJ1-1	CASSSDERFGAFF	TGTGCCAGCAGCTCGGACGAACGTTTCGGAGCTTTCTTT
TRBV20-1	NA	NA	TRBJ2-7	CSAKENEQYF	TGCAGTGCCAAAGAGAACGAGCAGTACTTC
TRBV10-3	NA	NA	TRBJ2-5	CAISERGRETQYF	TGTGCCATCAGTGAAAGGGGTCGGGAGACCCAGTACTTC
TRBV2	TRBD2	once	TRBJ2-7	CASRPAGAYEQYF	TGTGCCAGCAGGCCAGCGGGGGCCTACGAGCAGTACTTC
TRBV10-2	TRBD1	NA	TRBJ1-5	CASSDDRDVPQHF	TGCGCCAGCAGTGACGACAGGGACGTGCCCCAGCATTTT